This T cell receptor beta chain was sequenced during a study of vaccination and CD4 T cells after COVID-19. Study observations and caveats: Convalescent patients displayed spike mono-reactivity in 304 of 307 vaccine-specific clones.

There are 12 residues in the CDR3. CDR1 is SEHNR, CDR2 FQNEAQ, per germline (reference sequence). Trimming stripped 3 bases from V and 3 bases from J, with 5 bases between. Regarding this clonotype: The antigen is unknown.

Sequencing of DNA taken from cultured CD4+ T cells relied on the Oncomine TCR Beta short-read assay. In TCRdb, the PCR reads were re-called with MiXCR into one record per CDR3 protein. The sample lists roughly 9,300 distinct CDR3 sequences, about half seen once, with 30% to 50% in the top ten. Treatment: roughly 10-day PBMC culture with coronavirus spike peptide pools or control peptides (ViraFEST assay). The ViraFEST method relied on peptide pools to expand antigen-specific T cells, followed by TCR sequencing. PBMCs were cultured at fewer than 2.5 million per well with 7.5 to 10 IU/ml IL-2 and roughly 10 ug/ml peptide pools.

This sequence joins TRBV7-9 and TRBJ1-2; D not resolved. This TCR came from a human donor who had recovered from COVID-19. Sequencing used CD4+ T cells from blood, cultured in vitro. The CDR3 region has the DNA TGTGCCAGCAGCTTTCTCGACTATGGCTACACCTTC. Translation gives CASSFLDYGYTF.